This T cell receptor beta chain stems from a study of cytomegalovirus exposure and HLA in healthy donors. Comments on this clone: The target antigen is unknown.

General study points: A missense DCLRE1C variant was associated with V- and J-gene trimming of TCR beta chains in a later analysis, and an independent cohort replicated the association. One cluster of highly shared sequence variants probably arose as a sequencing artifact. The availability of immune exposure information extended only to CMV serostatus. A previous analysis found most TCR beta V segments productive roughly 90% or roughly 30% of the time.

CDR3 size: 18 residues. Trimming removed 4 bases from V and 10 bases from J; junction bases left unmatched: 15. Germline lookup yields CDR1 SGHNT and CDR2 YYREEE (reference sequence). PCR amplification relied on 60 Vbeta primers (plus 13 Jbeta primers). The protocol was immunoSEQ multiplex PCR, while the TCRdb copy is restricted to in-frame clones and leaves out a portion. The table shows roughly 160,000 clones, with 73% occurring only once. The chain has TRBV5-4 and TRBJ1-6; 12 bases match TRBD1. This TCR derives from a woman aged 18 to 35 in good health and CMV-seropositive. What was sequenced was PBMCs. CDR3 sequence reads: CASSVGTGGIFFPSPLHF. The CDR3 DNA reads TGTGCCAGCAGCGTGGGGACAGGGGGCATCTTTTTCCCCTCACCCCTCCACTTT.